The rows below give T cell receptor beta chains drawn from one sample of a study of shared clonotypes between healthy human individuals. TCRdb keeps only in-frame clones here, not all; method: immunoSEQ multiplex PCR. The sample includes about 1.5 million clones, roughly 96% of them seen just once. The specimen sequenced was naive CD4+ T cells sorted from blood. These receptor sequences come from a man aged 25 to 45 in good health. Each CDR3 is given with its conserved first and last residue. A D gene is named only where the DNA matches it firmly. The size field is filled for only some rows; it gives once, few, many or a size class.

V: TRBV5-1; D: .; J: TRBJ2-7; size: .; DNA: TGCGCCAGCAGCCCTCGGGACGTCCCCTACGAGCAGTACTTC; CDR3: CASSPRDVPYEQYF
V: TRBV7-2; D: TRBD2; J: TRBJ2-1; size: .; DNA: TGTGCCAGCAGCTTCGAATTAGCGGGAAACAATGAGCAGTTCTTC; CDR3: CASSFELAGNNEQFF
V: TRBV18; D: TRBD2; J: TRBJ2-7; size: .; DNA: TGTGCCAGCTCTCTTCTAGCGGGAGACGGCGAGCAGTACTTC; CDR3: CASSLLAGDGEQYF
V: TRBV27; D: .; J: TRBJ1-4; size: once; DNA: TGTGCCAGCAGTTTCCGGACTGGGCAAAAACTGTTTTTT; CDR3: CASSFRTGQKLFF
V: TRBV6-1; D: TRBD1; J: TRBJ1-2; size: .; DNA: TGTGCCAGTTATAGGGACAGGGGGCCATATGGCTACACCTTC; CDR3: CASYRDRGPYGYTF
V: TRBV5-1; D: TRBD2; J: TRBJ2-1; size: .; DNA: TGCGCCAGCAGCTTGGCGGGACTAGCGGGAGAGGGGGAGCAGTTCTTC; CDR3: CASSLAGLAGEGEQFF
V: TRBV6-6; D: .; J: TRBJ1-5; size: .; DNA: TGTGCCAGCAGTTACTCGAGGGATCAGCCCCAGCATTTT; CDR3: CASSYSRDQPQHF
V: TRBV5-1; D: .; J: TRBJ2-1; size: .; DNA: TGCGCCAGCAGCTCCTCGGAGATTCCCTACAATGAGCAGTTCTTC; CDR3: CASSSSEIPYNEQFF
V: TRBV2; D: TRBD1; J: TRBJ1-2; size: .; DNA: TGTGCCAGCAGTGAGACAGGGAACTATGGCTACACCTTC; CDR3: CASSETGNYGYTF
V: TRBV29-1; D: TRBD1; J: TRBJ1-1; size: .; DNA: TGCAGCGGAGGGGGACAGGGAAACACTGAAGCTTTCTTT; CDR3: CSGGGQGNTEAFF
V: TRBV19; D: TRBD1; J: TRBJ1-1; size: .; DNA: TGTGCCAGTAGTATCGACAGGGGATGGACTGAAGCTTTCTTT; CDR3: CASSIDRGWTEAFF
V: TRBV6-1; D: .; J: TRBJ1-1; size: .; DNA: TGTGCCAGCAGTGAAGCGCATTTGGGTGTGGCTGAAGCTTTCTTT; CDR3: CASSEAHLGVAEAFF
V: TRBV28; D: .; J: TRBJ1-2; size: .; DNA: TGTGCCAGCCGGGCCCCTAACTATGGCTACACCTTC; CDR3: CASRAPNYGYTF
V: TRBV5-1; D: TRBD1; J: TRBJ2-7; size: .; DNA: TGCGCCAGCAGCCCCAGGGACAGGGGGACCTACGAGCAGTACTTC; CDR3: CASSPRDRGTYEQYF
V: TRBV7-2; D: .; J: TRBJ1-1; size: .; DNA: TGTGCCAGCAGCTCGTCAGGGTGGGGCACTGAAGCTTTCTTT; CDR3: CASSSSGWGTEAFF
V: TRBV5-5; D: .; J: TRBJ1-1; size: .; DNA: TGTGCCAGCAGCTTGGCTGGCAGCACTGAAGCTTTCTTT; CDR3: CASSLAGSTEAFF
V: TRBV5-1; D: .; J: TRBJ2-3; size: .; DNA: TGCGCCAGCAGCTTGGGCCCCCCAGATACGCAGTATTTT; CDR3: CASSLGPPDTQYF
V: TRBV28; D: .; J: TRBJ2-1; size: .; DNA: TGTGCCAGCAGTTTCTGGGGACTCAACAATGAGCAGTTCTTC; CDR3: CASSFWGLNNEQFF
V: TRBV2; D: TRBD1; J: TRBJ1-1; size: once; DNA: TGTGCCAGCAGTCGGCAGGGGGCAACTGAAGCTTTCTTT; CDR3: CASSRQGATEAFF
V: TRBV7-9; D: TRBD1; J: TRBJ2-3; size: .; DNA: TGTGCCAGCAGCAGATGGACAGGGCCGAGCACAGATACGCAGTATTTT; CDR3: CASSRWTGPSTDTQYF
V: TRBV11-2; D: .; J: TRBJ2-7; size: .; DNA: TGTGCCAGCAGCCCTATAGAGGGGTACGAGCAGTACTTC; CDR3: CASSPIEGYEQYF
V: TRBV7-9; D: .; J: TRBJ2-7; size: .; DNA: TGTGCCAGCAGCTCGGACCCATACGAGCAGTACTTC; CDR3: CASSSDPYEQYF
V: TRBV9; D: .; J: TRBJ2-1; size: .; DNA: TGTGCCAGCAGCGTAGTAGGGAGCTCCTACAATGAGCAGTTCTTC; CDR3: CASSVVGSSYNEQFF
V: TRBV7-2; D: .; J: TRBJ2-5; size: few; DNA: TGTGCCAGCAGCATTTCCCTCCAGCGGAGGGGAGAGACCCAGTACTTC; CDR3: CASSISLQRRGETQYF
V: TRBV15; D: .; J: TRBJ2-5; size: .; DNA: TGTGCCACCAGCAGAGGACGTCGGGTGGAAGAGACCCAGTACTTC; CDR3: CATSRGRRVEETQYF
V: TRBV18; D: .; J: TRBJ2-7; size: .; DNA: TGTGCCAGCTCACCGGGCGGATACGAGCAGTACTTC; CDR3: CASSPGGYEQYF
V: TRBV4-1; D: TRBD1; J: TRBJ2-1; size: .; DNA: TGCGCCAGCAGCCGTGGGGCAGGGGGTTCCTACAATGAGCAGTTCTTC; CDR3: CASSRGAGGSYNEQFF
V: TRBV5-1; D: .; J: TRBJ2-1; size: .; DNA: TGCGCCAGCAGCTTGCGAGAGTACAATGAGCAGTTCTTC; CDR3: CASSLREYNEQFF
V: TRBV6-1; D: .; J: TRBJ1-1; size: few; DNA: TGTGCCAGCAAGAGGTACACTGAAGCTTTCTTT; CDR3: CASKRYTEAFF
V: TRBV7-2; D: .; J: TRBJ2-1; size: .; DNA: TGTGCCAGCAGCTTACGCCCAGGGTCCAATGAGCAGTTCTTC; CDR3: CASSLRPGSNEQFF
V: TRBV9; D: .; J: TRBJ2-4; size: .; DNA: TGTGCCAGCAGTCTGGTCAGACATATCAAAAACATTCAGTACTTC; CDR3: CASSLVRHIKNIQYF
V: TRBV7-9; D: .; J: TRBJ2-7; size: .; DNA: TGTGCCACCGGCCATCTGGACGAGCAGTACTTC; CDR3: CATGHLDEQYF
V: TRBV28; D: .; J: TRBJ2-7; size: .; DNA: TGTGCCAGCAAACCACCCCAACCCTACGAGCAGTACTTC; CDR3: CASKPPQPYEQYF
V: TRBV25-1; D: .; J: TRBJ1-4; size: .; DNA: TGTGCCAGCAGTGTGTTTCAGGGTGACAAACTGTTTTTT; CDR3: CASSVFQGDKLFF
V: TRBV27; D: .; J: TRBJ2-7; size: .; DNA: TGTGCCAGCACTTCATTCAGGCTAGGGCAATTGGTGGAGCAGTACTTC; CDR3: CASTSFRLGQLVEQYF
V: TRBV25-1; D: .; J: TRBJ1-1; size: once; DNA: TGTGCCAGCAGTGATTACCGGGGGAACACTGAAGCTTTCTTT; CDR3: CASSDYRGNTEAFF
V: TRBV7-2; D: .; J: TRBJ2-1; size: once; DNA: TGTGCCAGCAGCCCCGAACTAGGTTTAGGTGAGCAGTTCTTC; CDR3: CASSPELGLGEQFF
V: TRBV7-2; D: .; J: TRBJ2-1; size: .; DNA: TGTGCCAGCAGCTTTAGGGGGGCCGGTGAGCAGTTCTTC; CDR3: CASSFRGAGEQFF
V: TRBV10-2; D: .; J: TRBJ1-1; size: .; DNA: TGCGCCAGCAGTGAGTCGAAAAGGGGAACTGAAGCTTTCTTT; CDR3: CASSESKRGTEAFF